This TCR beta chain is drawn from a study of T cells after posttransplantation cyclophosphamide. Study outcomes and limitations: Later blood repertoires were often dominated by clones from the donor CD8+ memory compartment. Blood and skin or GI T cell repertoires showed limited TRB overlap.

In germline, CDR1 is SNHLY, CDR2 FYNNEI. The CDR3 spans 14 residues. The V gene end was trimmed by 5 bases and the J gene end by 0 bases; junction bases not matched to a gene: 3. This clone was detected once. What it binds is unknown. Assay: immunoSEQ multiplex PCR; the TCRdb copy retains only in-frame clones and omits some. The profile shows roughly 4,600 clones, roughly 82% of them singletons. Sampled 1 year posttransplant, controls received myeloablative marrow transplants, methotrexate and a calcineurin inhibitor. The chain uses TRBV2 and TRBJ1-1; 7 bases fit TRBD1. Material: PBMCs, obtained after an allogeneic stem cell transplant with a calcineurin inhibitor and methotrexate. This clonotype originated in a male patient aged 35-55 years who received an allogeneic stem cell transplant from an unrelated donor, was CMV-positive, and had chronic GVHD only. Some T cells may trace back to the graft donor. The CDR3 reads CASSNRGMNTEAFF. In DNA, the CDR3 is TGTGCCAGCAGTAACAGGGGAATGAACACTGAAGCTTTCTTT.